These 7 T cell receptor beta chains were all obtained from the same sample, sequenced in a study of follicular helper T cells after annual influenza vaccination. Produced via immunoSEQ multiplex PCR; TCRdb's table is partial and in-frame only. The sample contains about 16,000 clones, about four fifths of which appear only once. Time point noted: 2014-2015 season, 7 days after vaccination. The sample here was CXCR5+ CD38- circulating T follicular helper cells from blood, taken 7 days after influenza vaccination. Subset defined: circulating Tfh, non-naive CD4+CXCR5+PD-1+ (ICOS+CD38+ or ICOS-CD38-). These receptors were collected from an adult who received the influenza vaccine.

This clone was seen more than once but under ten times. The chain has TRBV5-1 and TRBJ1-6; 8 nucleotides line up with TRBD1. This CDR3 comprises 15 residues. J was trimmed by 10 bases and V by 2 bases; bases with no gene match: 8. Germline V CDR1 and CDR2: SGHRS, YFSETQ. CDR3 loop: CASSFDRGGRSPLHF. The CDR3 region has the DNA TGCGCCAGCAGCTTCGACAGGGGAGGTCGGTCACCCCTCCACTTT.

The chain combines TRBV28 with TRBJ1-4, with D perhaps matching TRBD1 (5 bases). The CDR3 extends over 14 amino acids. V gave up 8 bases and J gave up 4 bases, with 14 bases separating them. Germline V gene lookup returns CDR1 MDHEN and CDR2 SYDVKM. CDR3 nucleotides: TGTGCCAGCCGACCGGGGGGAAATAATGAAAAACTGTTTTTT. As protein: CASRPGGNNEKLFF.

V is TRBV13 and J is TRBJ2-1, with 14 bases identical to TRBD2. This CDR3 region has 17 residues. With V trimmed by 4 bases and J by 6 bases, 8 bases remained unmatched. The germline V gene has CDR1 PRHDT and CDR2 FYEKMQ (reference sequence). CDR3 residues: CASSYGLGTSGSNEQFF. CDR3 DNA sequence: TGTGCCAGCAGCTATGGGCTCGGGACTAGCGGGAGCAATGAGCAGTTCTTC.

V and J are TRBV11-2 and TRBJ2-1; 7 bases are a match to TRBD2. J was trimmed by 13 bases and V by 0 bases; bases with no gene match: 6. CDR3 length equals 13 residues. Germline CDR1 SGHAT, CDR2 FQNNGV. Written as DNA, the CDR3 is TGTGCCAGCAGCTTAGATCTCGGGAGGTCCCAGTTCTTC. This encodes CASSLDLGRSQFF.

The chain uses TRBV9 and TRBJ2-3; the D is unclear. CDR1 is SGDLS, CDR2 YYNGEE, per germline. The CDR3 extends over 15 amino acids. Trimming removed 0 bases from V and 2 bases from J, with 10 bases in between. The CDR3 loop is CASSVERGVTDTQYF. The CDR3 DNA reads as TGTGCCAGCAGCGTAGAGCGTGGTGTCACAGATACGCAGTATTTT. Looking up the rest from reference TRBV9 and TRBJ2-3 gives the full variable domain: DSGVTQTPKHLITATGQRVTLRCSPRSGDLSVYWYQQSLDQGLQFLIQYYNGEERAKGNILERFSAQQFPDLHSELNLSSLELGDSALYFCASSVERGVTDTQYFGPGTRLTVL.

CDR3 protein: CASGGGLHSGANVLTF. For the CDR3, the DNA is TGTGCCAGTGGGGGGGGGCTTCACTCTGGGGCCAACGTCCTGACTTTC. J is TRBJ2-6 and V is TRBV2; TRBD2 might be the D (7 bases). This CDR3 has 16 amino acids. Germline lookup yields CDR1 SNHLY and CDR2 FYNNEI. With 9 bases removed from V and 0 bases from J, the gap between germline ends came to 15 bases.

The chain couples TRBV2 to TRBJ2-7; TRBD1 aligns across 8 bases. Germline CDR1 and CDR2: SNHLY and FYNNEI. V lost 5 bases and J lost 6; bases outside the gene matches: 9. The CDR3 has 14 amino acids. In nucleotides, the CDR3 is TGTGCCAGCAGTCCCCGGACAGGGATGAGCGAGCAGTACTTC. Protein product: CASSPRTGMSEQYF.